These 24 T cell receptor beta chains share one sample of origin, sequenced in a study of T-cell memory formation after mild COVID-19. TCRdb re-derived calls from the 5' RACE reads in MiXCR, one entry per CDR3 protein. The repertoire holds around 220,000 distinct CDR3 sequences, with about 17% as singletons. The specimen sequenced was PBMCs or a T cell subset sorted from them (not recorded which). These receptors came from a man aged 18-30 years who had mild COVID-19 (a few samples of this study predate the infection). Cell type and time point are not known.

V and J are TRBV5-1 and TRBJ2-7; 8 bases map to TRBD1. There are 15 residues in the CDR3. Germline V gives CDR1 SGHRS, CDR2 YFSETQ. V dropped 4 bases and J dropped 2; count of bases not matched to a gene: 8. CDR3 sequence reads: CASSNGQGYTYEQYF. The CDR3 DNA reads as TGCGCCAGCAGCAACGGACAGGGATACACCTACGAGCAGTACTTC.

This clonotype was counted at least ten times. The chain carries TRBV5-1 and TRBJ2-6; TRBD1 matches 11 bases. This CDR3 comprises 20 residues. The V and J ends lost 0 bases and 1 base, in that order; junction bases with no gene match: 9. CDR1 is SGHRS and CDR2 is YFSETQ in the germline V gene. This CDR3 is CASSLEGQGARWSGANVLTF. For the CDR3, the DNA is TGCGCCAGCAGCTTGGAAGGACAGGGGGCGCGGTGGTCTGGGGCCAACGTCCTGACTTTC.

This chain joins TRBV12-3 or TRBV12-4 and TRBJ1-1; D is perhaps TRBD1 (5 bases). CDR3 length: 14 amino acids. Between the trimmed V and J ends, which lost 7 bases and 3 bases, there was a span of 15 bases. The CDR3 bases are TGTGCCAGCACCCCGTGGGGGGGGGACACTGAAGCTTTCTTT. Protein: CASTPWGGDTEAFF.

CDR3 region: CASSEAPDLAKNIQYF. Here the CDR3 DNA reads TGTGCCAGCAGCGAGGCGCCCGACCTAGCCAAAAACATTCAGTACTTC. The V call is TRBV9, the J call TRBJ2-4; no definite D call. CDR3 length equals 16 residues. Germline CDR1 and CDR2: SGDLS and YYNGEE. Deletions cut 3 bases from V and 0 bases from J, with 13 bases between.

V and J are TRBV27 and TRBJ1-5; D unclear. This CDR3 is built from 17 residues. V was shortened by 6 bases and J by 0 bases, with 18 bases between the two germline ends. The V gene's germline CDR1 is MNHEY and CDR2 SMNVEV (reference sequence). CDR3 residues: CASSPARQTYSNQPQHF. CDR3 bases: TGTGCCAGCAGCCCCGCCCGTCAGACCTATAGCAATCAGCCCCAGCATTTT.

The chain recombines TRBV7-2 with TRBJ2-1; 9 bases line up with TRBD1. CDR1 is SGHTA, CDR2 FQGNSA, per germline. Losses at the gene ends were 2 bases for V and 7 bases for J; bases not matched to a gene: 6. The CDR3 runs to 15 residues. The DNA of the CDR3 is TGTGCCAGCAGCTTACGGGACAGGGTTTTGAATGAGCAGTTCTTC. Its protein product is CASSLRDRVLNEQFF.

The sample holds a few counts of this clonotype. The J gene is TRBJ2-2, the V gene TRBV6-1; D possibly corresponds to TRBD2 (5 bases). The germline V gene encodes CDR1 MNHNS and CDR2 SASEGT. Trimming took off 10 bases at V and 0 bases at J, with 12 bases between the two ends. The CDR3 has 14 amino acids. This CDR3 reads CAITGFPNTGELFF. DNA for the CDR3: TGTGCCATCACGGGGTTTCCGAACACCGGGGAGCTGTTTTTT.

The sample holds one count of this clonotype. It may be a read error: a sequence one base away is much more abundant. The gene calls are TRBV5-1 and TRBJ1-1, with 8 bases fitting TRBD1. J was trimmed by 0 bases and V by 3 bases; bases with no gene match: 7. Germline V gives CDR1 SGHRS, CDR2 YFSETQ. This CDR3 is built from 16 residues. Here the CDR3 DNA reads TGCGCCAGCAGCTCGACCCCGGGACAGGTGAACACTGAAGCTTTCTTT. It is translated as CASSSTPGQVNTEAFF.

This clonotype occurred once. V is TRBV2 and J is TRBJ1-4, with D perhaps TRBD1 (5 bases). CDR1 and CDR2 (germline): SNHLY, FYNNEI. Trimming stripped 6 bases from V and 5 bases from J, with 13 bases between. There are 14 residues in the CDR3. The CDR3 region is CASRTGVGNEKLFF. The CDR3 DNA reads as TGTGCCAGCAGAACAGGAGTAGGAAATGAAAAACTGTTTTTT.

This clonotype has a handful of counts. The J gene is TRBJ2-5, the V gene TRBV5-1, with D perhaps TRBD2 (6 bases). V was clipped by 6 bases and J by 4 bases, with 16 bases between them. CDR1 is SGHRS, CDR2 YFSETQ, per germline. This CDR3 contains 14 residues. The CDR3 is CASNPGTVGETQYF. CDR3 DNA sequence: TGCGCCAGCAACCCCGGGACTGTCGGAGAGACCCAGTACTTC.

The CDR3 loop reads CASSPLDRGQTGELFF. CDR3 DNA: TGTGCCAGCTCACCTCTTGACAGGGGGCAGACCGGGGAGCTGTTTTTT. The chain carries TRBV18 and TRBJ2-2, with TRBD1 matching over 10 bases. This CDR3 comprises 16 residues. Germline loops: CDR1 KGHSH, CDR2 LQKENI. The V and J ends lost 3 bases and 5 bases, in that order; junction bases with no gene match: 6.

The gene calls are TRBV6-6 and TRBJ1-1; D uncertain. V lost 6 bases to trimming and J lost 1 base, with 18 bases between them. The length of the CDR3 is 16 residues. The germline CDR1 and CDR2 sequences are MNHNY and SVGAGI (reference sequence). The CDR3 DNA sequence: TGTGCCAGCAGACGATGGGGTCAGGAGCCGAACACTGAAGCTTTCTTT. Translated: CASRRWGQEPNTEAFF.

The chain employs TRBV20-1 and TRBJ1-2; D is ambiguous. CDR1 and CDR2 (germline): DFQATT, SNEGSKA (reference sequence). V was cut by 6 bases and J by 0 bases, with 8 bases left in between. There are 12 residues in the CDR3. CDR3: CSATQPNYGYTF. In nucleotides, the CDR3 is TGCAGTGCCACACAGCCTAACTATGGCTACACCTTC.

The V call is TRBV6-1, the J call TRBJ1-5; no clear D gene. CDR3 size: 14 residues. Per the germline V gene, CDR1 is MNHNS and CDR2 is SASEGT. V was clipped by 8 bases and J by 0 bases, with 11 bases between them. The DNA of the CDR3 is TGTGCCAGCGGGCACCCATATAGCAATCAGCCCCAGCATTTT. Its translation: CASGHPYSNQPQHF.

This sequence joins TRBV6-1 and TRBJ2-6; D remains unclear. Germline V gives CDR1 MNHNS, CDR2 SASEGT. V shed 7 bases and J shed 9 bases, with 16 bases lying between them. CDR3 length: 14 residues. In DNA form, the CDR3 reads TGTGCCAGCAACACGATCGATAATGTCAACGTCCTGACTTTC. Its protein product is CASNTIDNVNVLTF.

This rearrangement joins TRBV14 to TRBJ2-3; D is perhaps TRBD2 (6 bases). V was pared by 3 bases and J by 4 bases, with 8 bases between. The germline CDR1 and CDR2 sequences are SGHDN and FVKESK. This CDR3 is built from 13 residues. The CDR3, as DNA: TGTGCCAGCAGCCAGTGGAGGGCAGATACGCAGTATTTT. Its protein is CASSQWRADTQYF.

V gene TRBV7-9 combines with J gene TRBJ1-4; no clear D. The CDR3 totals 14 residues. Trimming removed 2 bases at V and 8 bases at J, with 12 bases between. Looked up from germline, CDR1 is SEHNR and CDR2 is FQNEAQ (reference sequence). CDR3: CASSLRTNKEKLFF. The CDR3 nucleotides are TGTGCCAGCAGCTTAAGGACGAATAAGGAAAAACTGTTTTTT.

The chain is built from TRBV7-2 and TRBJ1-1; possibly TRBD1 for D (5 bases). This CDR3 is 15 amino acids long. Germline CDR1 reads SGHTA; CDR2 reads FQGNSA. The germline V and J ends were trimmed by 3 bases and 4 bases, with 15 bases remaining between them. The chain's CDR3 is CASSFPGTRITEAFF. In nucleotides, the CDR3 is TGTGCCAGCAGCTTCCCCGGGACTCGGATCACTGAAGCTTTCTTT.

This clonotype was seen more than once but under ten times. The chain carries TRBV7-2 and TRBJ1-1; D unclear. V was pared by 9 bases and J by 0 bases, with 20 bases between. CDR1 and CDR2 (germline): SGHTA, FQGNSA. The CDR3 runs 16 residues. This chain's CDR3 is CARRAAGAGMNTEAFF. DNA of the CDR3: TGTGCCAGGCGGGCCGCAGGCGCAGGCATGAACACTGAAGCTTTCTTT.

This clonotype appeared a few times. The V call is TRBV4-2, the J call TRBJ2-3; 11 bases fit TRBD2. V dropped 4 bases and J dropped 0; count of bases not matched to a gene: 12. The CDR3 runs 19 residues. Germline CDR1 is LGHNA and CDR2 is YNFKEQ. DNA of the CDR3: TGTGCCAGCAGCCGTGCAGCCTCCGGGACTAGCGGCAGCACAGATACGCAGTATTTT. It encodes CASSRAASGTSGSTDTQYF.

A few counts support this clonotype. The chain links TRBV9 to TRBJ1-3; D is possibly TRBD1 (6 bases). The CDR3 totals 18 residues. Germline V gives CDR1 SGDLS, CDR2 YYNGEE. The V and J ends lost 2 bases and 2 bases respectively, with 20 bases between them. CDR3 residues: CASSVFPEAGTTGNTIYF. The CDR3 region has the DNA TGTGCCAGCAGCGTGTTCCCCGAAGCAGGGACAACTGGAAACACCATATATTTT.

This clonotype was detected a few times. The chain links TRBV20-1 to TRBJ2-3, with 9 bases lining up with TRBD1. The ends lost 0 bases at V and 1 base at J; junction bases unmatched: 5. Germline V gives CDR1 DFQATT, CDR2 SNEGSKA (reference sequence). This CDR3 contains 16 residues. The CDR3 DNA is TGCAGTGCTAGAGATAGCAGGACAGGGGGCACAGATACGCAGTATTTT. It codes for CSARDSRTGGTDTQYF.

This clonotype was found a few times. The CDR3 is CARPCYWGDTDTQYF. CDR3 sequence (DNA): TGTGCCCGCCCTTGTTATTGGGGGGACACAGATACGCAGTATTTT. The rearrangement joins TRBV21-1 to TRBJ2-3; the table's D call TRBD1 went unverified against the DNA. TRBV21-1 is designated a pseudogene. The CDR3 runs to 15 residues.

This clonotype has just a few counts. The rearrangement links TRBV3-1 to TRBJ2-3, with D perhaps matching TRBD1 (5 bases). Germline CDR1 LGHDT, CDR2 YNNKEL (reference sequence). Trimming pared 7 bases from V and 2 bases from J, leaving 13 bases between. This CDR3 comprises 14 residues. The CDR3 coding sequence is TGTGCCAGCACCGCCAGGGCCTTCACAGATACGCAGTATTTT. Residues: CASTARAFTDTQYF.